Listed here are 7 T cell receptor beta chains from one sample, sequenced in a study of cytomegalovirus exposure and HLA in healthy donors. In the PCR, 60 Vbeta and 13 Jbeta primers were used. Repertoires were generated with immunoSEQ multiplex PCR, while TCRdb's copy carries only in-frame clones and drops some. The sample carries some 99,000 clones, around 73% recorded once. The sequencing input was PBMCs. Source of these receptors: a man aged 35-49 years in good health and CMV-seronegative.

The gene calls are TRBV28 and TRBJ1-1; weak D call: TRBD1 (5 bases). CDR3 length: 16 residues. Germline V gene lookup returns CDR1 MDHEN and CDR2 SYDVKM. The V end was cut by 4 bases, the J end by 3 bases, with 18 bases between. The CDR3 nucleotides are TGTGCCAGCAGTTATGATAAGATGGGGGGGGACACTGAAGCTTTCTTT. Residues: CASSYDKMGGDTEAFF.

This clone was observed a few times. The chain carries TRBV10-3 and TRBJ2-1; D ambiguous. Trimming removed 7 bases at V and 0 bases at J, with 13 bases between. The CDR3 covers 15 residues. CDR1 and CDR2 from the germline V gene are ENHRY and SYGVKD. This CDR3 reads CAIKRDGSSYNEQFF. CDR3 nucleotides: TGTGCCATCAAGCGAGACGGAAGCTCCTACAATGAGCAGTTCTTC.

CDR3 DNA: TGTGCCAGTAGTCACAGGGGGGGGACAGGGAATAACTATGGCTACACCTTC. Translation gives CASSHRGGTGNNYGYTF. The rearrangement joins TRBV19 to TRBJ1-2; 9 positions agree with TRBD1. The CDR3 runs to 17 residues. Per germline, CDR1 LNHDA and CDR2 SQIVND (reference sequence). The J segment lost 1 base and the V segment lost 5 bases, leaving 11 bases of the junction unmatched.

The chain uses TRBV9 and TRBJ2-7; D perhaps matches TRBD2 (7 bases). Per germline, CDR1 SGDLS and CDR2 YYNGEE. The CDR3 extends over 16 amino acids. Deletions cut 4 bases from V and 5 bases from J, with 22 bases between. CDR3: CASSLDVEGGTDEQYF. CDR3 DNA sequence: TGTGCCAGCAGCCTAGACGTGGAGGGGGGGACTGACGAGCAGTACTTC.

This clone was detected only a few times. The CDR3 coding sequence is TGTGCCAGCAGTGGAGGGGATCCCATGAACACTGAAGCTTTCTTT. Amino acids: CASSGGDPMNTEAFF. V and J are TRBV27 and TRBJ1-1, with D maybe TRBD1 (5 bases). Germline V gene lookup returns CDR1 MNHEY and CDR2 SMNVEV (reference sequence). The CDR3 covers 15 residues. Deletions cut 5 bases from V and 0 bases from J, with 13 bases between.

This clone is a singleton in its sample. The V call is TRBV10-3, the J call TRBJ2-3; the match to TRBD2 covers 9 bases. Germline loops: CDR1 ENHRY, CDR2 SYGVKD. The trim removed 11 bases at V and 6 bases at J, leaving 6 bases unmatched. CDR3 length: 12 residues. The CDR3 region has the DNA TGTGCCTCCCAGCGGGGGGATGATACGCAGTATTTT. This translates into CASQRGDDTQYF.

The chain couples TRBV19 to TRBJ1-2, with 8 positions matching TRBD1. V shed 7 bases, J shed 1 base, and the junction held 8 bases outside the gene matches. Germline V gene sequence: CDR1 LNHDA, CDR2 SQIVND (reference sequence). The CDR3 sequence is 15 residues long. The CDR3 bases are TGTGCCAGTAAGGGACAGGCATTGGGTAACTATGGCTACACCTTC. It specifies CASKGQALGNYGYTF.